This TCR beta chain derives from a study of tumor-infiltrating lymphocytes in primary liver carcinoma. Broader study findings: The 250 largest clones made up significantly more of tumor than blood repertoires (p = 0.039).

With respect to this clonotype: Its antigen is unknown. This CDR3 fails to terminate in the conserved phenylalanine or tryptophan, so it likely reflects a read error.

Co-extraction of both nucleic acids (RNA and DNA) used about 20-33 mg of unsorted bulk tissue. Between the trimmed V and J ends, which lost 1 base and 0 bases, there was a span of 9 bases. This CDR3 has 15 amino acids. Germline V gene data show CDR1 as SGHRS and CDR2 as YFSETQ. TCR beta cDNA was prepared out of roughly 0.45 ug total RNA by means of a constant-region primer. It was through three nested multiplex PCR rounds of slightly modified ARM-PCR that TCR beta libraries arose. Use of TRBV1-TRBV30 forward primers with a C-beta reverse primer characterized the first two PCR rounds, which lasted approximately 11 cycles each. TCRdb redid the calling of the multiplex PCR reads with MiXCR, one entry per CDR3 protein. The table shows tens of thousands of distinct CDR3 sequences, with 71% occurring only once.

The receptor's source is a middle-aged man with primary liver carcinoma and hepatitis B virus infection. The chain recombines TRBV5-1 with TRBJ2-3; a weak D match, TRBD1 (6 bases). The specimen was liver tumor tissue from sampling region 5. The sample's subset: tumor region T5, tumor centre. This CDR3 reads CASSLQGPSTDTQYY. CDR3 DNA sequence: TGCGCCAGCAGCTTGCAGGGGCCGAGCACAGATACGCAGTATTAT.